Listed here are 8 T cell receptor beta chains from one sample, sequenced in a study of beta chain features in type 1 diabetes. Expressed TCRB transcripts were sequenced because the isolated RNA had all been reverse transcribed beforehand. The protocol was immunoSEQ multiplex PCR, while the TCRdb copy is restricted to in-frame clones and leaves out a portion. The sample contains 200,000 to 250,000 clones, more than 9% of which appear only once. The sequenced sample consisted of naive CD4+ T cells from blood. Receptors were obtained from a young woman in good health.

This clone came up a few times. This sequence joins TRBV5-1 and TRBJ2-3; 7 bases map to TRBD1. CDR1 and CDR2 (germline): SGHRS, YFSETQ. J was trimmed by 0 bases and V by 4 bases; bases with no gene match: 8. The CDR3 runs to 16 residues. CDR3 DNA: TGCGCCAGCAGCCTGGGGACAGCTCCTAGCACAGATACGCAGTATTTT. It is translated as CASSLGTAPSTDTQYF.

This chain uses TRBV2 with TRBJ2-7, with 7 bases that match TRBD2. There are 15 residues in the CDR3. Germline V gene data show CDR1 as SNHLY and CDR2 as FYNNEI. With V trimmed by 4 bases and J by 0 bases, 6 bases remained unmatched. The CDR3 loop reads CASSAGAGSSYEQYF. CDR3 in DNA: TGTGCCAGCAGTGCTGGAGCGGGGAGCTCCTACGAGCAGTACTTC. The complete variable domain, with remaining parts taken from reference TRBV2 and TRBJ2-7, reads EPEVTQTPSHQVTQMGQEVILRCVPISNHLYFYWYRQILGQKVEFLVSFYNNEISEKSEIFDDQFSVERPDGSNFTLKIRSTKLEDSAMYFCASSAGAGSSYEQYFGPGTRLTVT.

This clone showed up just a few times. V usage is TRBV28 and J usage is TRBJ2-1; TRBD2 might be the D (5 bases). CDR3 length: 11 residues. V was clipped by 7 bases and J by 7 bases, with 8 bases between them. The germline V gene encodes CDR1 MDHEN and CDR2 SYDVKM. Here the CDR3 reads CASTGINEQFF. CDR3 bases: TGTGCCAGCACGGGGATAAATGAGCAGTTCTTC.

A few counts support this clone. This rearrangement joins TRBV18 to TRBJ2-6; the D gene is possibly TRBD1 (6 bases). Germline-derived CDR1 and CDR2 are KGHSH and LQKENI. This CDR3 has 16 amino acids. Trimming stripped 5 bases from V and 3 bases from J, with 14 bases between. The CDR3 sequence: CASSSTRGGGANVLTF. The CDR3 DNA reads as TGTGCCAGCTCAAGCACCAGGGGTGGTGGGGCCAACGTCCTGACTTTC.

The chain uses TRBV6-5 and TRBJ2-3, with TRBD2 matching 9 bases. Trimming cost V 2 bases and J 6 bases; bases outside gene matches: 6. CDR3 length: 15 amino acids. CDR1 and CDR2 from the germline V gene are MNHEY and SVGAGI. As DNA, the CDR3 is TGTGCCAGCAGTTACGGCGGGGGGGCAGGTGATACGCAGTATTTT. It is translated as CASSYGGGAGDTQYF.

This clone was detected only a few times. CDR3 sequence: CASSINRGPPLHF. The CDR3 DNA follows: TGTGCCAGCAGTATCAACAGGGGACCACCCCTCCACTTT. The V call is TRBV27, the J call TRBJ1-6; 7 bases match TRBD1. V shed 5 bases, J shed 11 bases, and the junction held 6 bases outside the gene matches. The germline V gene encodes CDR1 MNHEY and CDR2 SMNVEV (reference sequence). CDR3 size: 13 residues.

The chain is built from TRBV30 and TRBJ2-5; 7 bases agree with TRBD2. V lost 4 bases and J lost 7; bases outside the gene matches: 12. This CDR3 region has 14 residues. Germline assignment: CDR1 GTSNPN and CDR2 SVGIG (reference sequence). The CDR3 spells CAWTGQRGAGTQYF. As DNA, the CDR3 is TGTGCCTGGACCGGCCAGCGGGGCGCTGGGACCCAGTACTTC.

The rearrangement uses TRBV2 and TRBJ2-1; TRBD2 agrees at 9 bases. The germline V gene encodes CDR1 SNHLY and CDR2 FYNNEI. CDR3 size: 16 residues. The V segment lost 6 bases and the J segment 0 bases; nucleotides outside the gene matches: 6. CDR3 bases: TGTGCCAGCAGAGTTAGCGGGAGTAGCTCCTACAATGAGCAGTTCTTC. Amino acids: CASRVSGSSSYNEQFF.